This T cell receptor beta chain was recovered during a study of shared clonotypes between healthy human individuals (TCRdb year 2020). In the study overall: A few men and two women, aged 18 to 49 years, made up the cohort. For each donor, three plates each were used for CD4 naive and CD4 memory, two plates were used for CD8 naive, and one plate was used for CD8 memory. The study deeply sequenced blood TCR repertoires of five healthy adults to estimate repertoire size and the extent of clonotype sharing between individuals. To increase sequencing depth and limit assay-specific biases, different laboratories used diverse techniques to prepare libraries and sequence TCR repertoires. Per donor, leukapheresis produced somewhere between about 0.94 and 10 billion PBMCs.

Overall study outcomes, separate from this receptor: Naive subsets generally had larger estimated clonotype richness than memory subsets did. Compared with non-shared clonotypes, the clonotypes found in all four sorted-subset donors had higher generation probabilities. The genetic and exposure-history diversity represented was limited by the small number of donors. Only blood was sampled, and tissue TCR repertoires likely differ from those in blood. Roughly 5.2% of naive CD4, more than 3% of naive CD8, approximately 2% of memory CD4, and about 0.4% of memory CD8 clonotypes were shared across a few donors. Incomplete sequencing was indicated by rarefaction of sorted-subset datasets, despite the large sequencing depth. Pairwise subsampling led to the expectation that sequencing depth would affect the degree of clonotype sharing among donors.

CD8 naive samples were obtained by positive selection for CCR7 among CD45RO-negative cells, yielding a CD45RA+CCR7+ population from which TemRA cells were excluded. Donors were healthy HIV-negative adults with no recently reported acute infections or vaccinations. All donors were Caucasian adults living in Nashville, Tennessee, USA. Blood was obtained by leukapheresis, after which PBMCs were separated by Ficoll-Histopaque density gradient centrifugation and cryopreserved in liquid nitrogen vapor phase. Purity and quantity of every magnetically sorted T cell population were checked by analytical flow cytometry. Genomic DNA was isolated from every sorted fraction and measured by UV absorbance on a Nanodrop 2000c. The germline V gene encodes CDR1 MDHEN and CDR2 SYDVKM. The CDR3 spans 14 residues, from the cysteine through the phenylalanine. The retained sequence is limited to the CDR3, 42 bases, with the frame set at the first base. V is pared back by 8 bases and J by 6 bases, with 18 bases lying between the germline termini.

A remark on this clone: Its antigen is unknown. One base away there is no much larger clone; base qualities are not given.

TCR CDR3 regions were amplified from genomic DNA by multiplex PCR using the deep immunoSEQ assay. For each cell subset, the extracted genomic DNA was distributed evenly across all wells of several immunoSEQ 96-well plates, and each plate served as one replicate. For sorted subsets, each replicate PCR was loaded with roughly 190 ng genomic DNA, equivalent to roughly 30,000 T cell genomes. The purified libraries were quantified using a Qubit 3.0 fluorometer, sized with a Bioanalyzer 2100, and then quantified again using the KAPA Library Quantification kit. Each immunoSEQ 96-well plate was sequenced on its own single-read 150-cycle Illumina NextSeq 550 flow cell. In the source study's methods: Because the immunoSEQ output held only junctional sequences and lacked quality scores, the filtering could not match the filtering applied to full-length reads. To assign V/J genes and CDR3, sequences were annotated using PyIR, a Python wrapper for IgBLAST v1.9, with IMGT germline references. Reads with weak V/J assignments (E-value above 1e-6), missing CDR3, stop codons, out-of-frame junctions, or ambiguous translated residues were removed. A V3J clonotype was defined by an identical inferred V gene, J gene, and CDR3 amino acid sequence. Percentage overlap between repertoires was calculated by dividing the number of shared unique clonotypes by the size of the smaller repertoire. Repertoire richness was assessed with RTK rarefaction, the Chao1 estimator, and Recon v2.1 estimates of unobserved clonotypes. Generation probabilities were computed with OLGA for all TCRbeta clonotypes obtained by the gDNA method from several donors. Drawn from immuneACCESS, this table holds only the in-frame rearrangements with V and J called that TCRdb kept. Clones are partly lost; checked studies trace under half to an unresolved V gene and leave the rest unexplained. The V and J calls and clone size were taken over from that table, and D and trimming were inferred from the DNA. This sample comprises about 2.1 million clones, about 93% of them detected only once. More than 1.5% of the sample goes to the ten largest clones.

Sample: naive CD8+ T cells from PBMCs. Sample cell subset or site, as interpreted from the label and publication: CD45RA+CCR7+. This chain joins TRBV28 to TRBJ2-3; no D gene is confidently identified. The sequence derives from a man aged 18-30 years in good health. Some clones in this sample may be carry-over from other donors' samples. This receptor carries the CDR3 CASSASPGDDTQYF. The DNA sequence is TGTGCCAGCTCGGCGTCGCCCGGAGACGATACGCAGTATTTT. The entire variable domain, with the stretches around the CDR3 drawn from the reference TRBV28 and TRBJ2-3 proteins, is DVKVTQSSRYLVKRTGEKVFLECVQDMDHENMFWYRQDPGLGLRLIYFSYDVKMKEKGDIPEGYSVSREKKERFSLILESASTNQTSMYLCASSASPGDDTQYFGPGTRLTVL.